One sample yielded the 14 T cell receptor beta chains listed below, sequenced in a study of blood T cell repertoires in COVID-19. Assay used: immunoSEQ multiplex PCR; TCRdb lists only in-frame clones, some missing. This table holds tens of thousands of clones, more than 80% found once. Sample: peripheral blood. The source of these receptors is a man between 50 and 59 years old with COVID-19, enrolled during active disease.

The CDR3 reads CASSPSKRTSGRLNEQFF. CDR3 in DNA: TGTGCCAGCAGTCCCTCAAAACGGACTAGCGGGAGGCTAAATGAGCAGTTCTTC. The gene calls are TRBV6-2 or TRBV6-3 and TRBJ2-1; 14 nucleotides agree with TRBD2. V was pared by 5 bases and J by 7 bases, with 13 bases of the junction left unmatched. From germline, CDR1 is MNHEY and CDR2 SVGEGT. The CDR3 covers 18 residues.

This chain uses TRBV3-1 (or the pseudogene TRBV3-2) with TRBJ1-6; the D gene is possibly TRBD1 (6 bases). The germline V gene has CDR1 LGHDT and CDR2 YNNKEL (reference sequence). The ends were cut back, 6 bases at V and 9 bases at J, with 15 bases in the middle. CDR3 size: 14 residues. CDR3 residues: CASSGTGTGSPLHF. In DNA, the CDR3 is TGTGCCAGCAGTGGTACAGGGACGGGTTCACCCCTCCACTTT.

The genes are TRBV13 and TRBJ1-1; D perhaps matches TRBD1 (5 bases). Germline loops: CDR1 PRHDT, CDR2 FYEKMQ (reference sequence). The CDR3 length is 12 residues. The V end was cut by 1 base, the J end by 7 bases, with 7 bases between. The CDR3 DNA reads TGTGCCAGCAGCTTAGTCGACAGTGAAGCTTTCTTT. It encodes CASSLVDSEAFF.

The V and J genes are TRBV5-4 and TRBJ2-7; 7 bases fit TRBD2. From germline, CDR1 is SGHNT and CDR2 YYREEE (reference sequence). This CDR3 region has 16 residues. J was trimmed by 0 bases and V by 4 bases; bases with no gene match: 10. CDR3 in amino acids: CASSPAGRRSSYEQYF. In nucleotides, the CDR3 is TGTGCCAGCAGCCCAGCGGGGAGGAGGAGCTCCTACGAGCAGTACTTC.

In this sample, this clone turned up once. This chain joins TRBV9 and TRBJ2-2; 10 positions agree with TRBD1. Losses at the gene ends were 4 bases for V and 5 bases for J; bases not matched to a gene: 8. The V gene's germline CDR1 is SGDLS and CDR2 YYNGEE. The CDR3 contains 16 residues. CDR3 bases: TGTGCCAGCAGCTTCCGGGACAGGGGCACGACCGGGGAGCTGTTTTTT. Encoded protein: CASSFRDRGTTGELFF.

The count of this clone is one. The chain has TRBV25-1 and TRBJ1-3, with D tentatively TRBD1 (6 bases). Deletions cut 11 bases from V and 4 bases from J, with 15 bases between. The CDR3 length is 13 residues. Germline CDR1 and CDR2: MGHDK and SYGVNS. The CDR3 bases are TGTGCCTCTAGAAGAACAGGGGGAAACACCATATATTTT. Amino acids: CASRRTGGNTIYF.

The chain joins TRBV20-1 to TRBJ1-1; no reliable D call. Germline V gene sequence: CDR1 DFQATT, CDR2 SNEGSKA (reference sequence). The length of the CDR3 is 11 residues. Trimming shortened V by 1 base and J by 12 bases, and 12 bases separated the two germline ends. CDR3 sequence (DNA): TGCAGTGCTAGAGTTGGCGGTCTAACTTTCTTT. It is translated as CSARVGGLTFF.

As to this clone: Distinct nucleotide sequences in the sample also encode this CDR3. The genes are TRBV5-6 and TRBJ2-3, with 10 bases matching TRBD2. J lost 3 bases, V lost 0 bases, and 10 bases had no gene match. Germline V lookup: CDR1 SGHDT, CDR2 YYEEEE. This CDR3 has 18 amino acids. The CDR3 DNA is TGTGCCAGCAGCTTGGCGGGGGCTAGCGGGAGAGTAACAGATACGCAGTATTTT. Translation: CASSLAGASGRVTDTQYF.

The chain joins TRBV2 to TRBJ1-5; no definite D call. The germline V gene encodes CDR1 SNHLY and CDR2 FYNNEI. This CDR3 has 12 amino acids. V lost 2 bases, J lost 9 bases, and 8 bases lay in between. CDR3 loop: CASSEQEGPQHF. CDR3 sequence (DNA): TGTGCCAGCAGTGAACAGGAAGGGCCCCAGCATTTT.

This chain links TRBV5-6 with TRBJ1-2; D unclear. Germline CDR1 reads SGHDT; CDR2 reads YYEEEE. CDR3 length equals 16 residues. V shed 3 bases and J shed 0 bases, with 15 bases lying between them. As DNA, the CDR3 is TGTGCCAGCAGCTGGTGGGCAGCTTCGGCTAACTATGGCTACACCTTC. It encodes CASSWWAASANYGYTF.

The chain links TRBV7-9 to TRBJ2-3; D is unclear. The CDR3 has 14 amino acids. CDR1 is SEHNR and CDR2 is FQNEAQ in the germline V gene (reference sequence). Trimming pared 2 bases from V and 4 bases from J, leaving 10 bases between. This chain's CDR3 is CASSLSKLPDTQYF. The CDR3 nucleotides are TGTGCCAGCAGCTTAAGTAAACTGCCAGATACGCAGTATTTT. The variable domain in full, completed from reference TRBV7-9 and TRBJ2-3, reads DTGVSQNPRHKITKRGQNVTFRCDPISEHNRLYWYRQTLGQGPEFLTYFQNEAQLEKSRLLSDRFSAERPKGSFSTLEIQRTEQGDSAMYLCASSLSKLPDTQYFGPGTRLTVL.

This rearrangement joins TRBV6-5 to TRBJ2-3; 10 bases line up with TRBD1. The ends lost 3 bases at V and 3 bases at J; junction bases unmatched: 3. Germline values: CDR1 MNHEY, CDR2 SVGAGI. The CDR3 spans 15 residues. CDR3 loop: CASSYTGQGTDTQYF. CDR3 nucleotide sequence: TGTGCCAGCAGTTATACGGGACAGGGGACAGATACGCAGTATTTT.

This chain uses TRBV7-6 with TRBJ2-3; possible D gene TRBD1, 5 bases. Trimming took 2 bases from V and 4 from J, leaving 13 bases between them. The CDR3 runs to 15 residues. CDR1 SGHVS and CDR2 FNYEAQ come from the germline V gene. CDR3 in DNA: TGTGCCAGCAGCTTATCCGGCAGGGCGGCAGATACGCAGTATTTT. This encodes CASSLSGRAADTQYF.

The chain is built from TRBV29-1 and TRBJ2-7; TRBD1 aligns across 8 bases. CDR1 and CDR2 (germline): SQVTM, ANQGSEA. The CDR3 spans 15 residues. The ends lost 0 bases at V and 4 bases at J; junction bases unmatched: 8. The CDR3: CSVEEGGTGGYEQYF. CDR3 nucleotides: TGCAGCGTTGAAGAGGGCGGGACAGGAGGGTACGAGCAGTACTTC.